Detailed here is one TCR beta chain. Its antigen is currently unknown. A junction boundary mismatches the germline segment, possibly from a read error. This sample was included in a study of OX40 agonist ivuxolimab in advanced cancers. Study summary: Ivuxolimab, an antibody that agonizes OX40 (CD134), was administered to the patients. The dose-escalation cohort was about 80% male, with a mean age of about 58 years, ranging about 20 to 85. Partial responses were recorded for three patients, including one with hepatocellular carcinoma and two with cutaneous melanoma.

Findings and caveats of the study: Antigen specificity of clonally expanded peripheral T cells was not established.

Using immunoSEQ multiplex PCR, the repertoire was profiled, and TCRdb retains in-frame clones only, with some absent. The data contain roughly 56,000 clones, about 84% of them singletons. Germline-derived CDR1 and CDR2 are MDHEN and SYDVKM. The CDR3 is 12 amino acids. The chain is built from TRBV28 and TRBJ1-1; 7 bases map to TRBD1. This TCR derives from an adult with an advanced solid tumor such as melanoma, head and neck, liver or kidney cancer. The sequencing used CD4+ or CD8+ T cells sorted from blood, collected in a trial of the OX40 agonist ivuxolimab. The CDR3 reads CASRRALDREGF. The CDR3 bases are TGTGCCAGCAGACGGGCCTTAGACAGGGAGGGTTTT.